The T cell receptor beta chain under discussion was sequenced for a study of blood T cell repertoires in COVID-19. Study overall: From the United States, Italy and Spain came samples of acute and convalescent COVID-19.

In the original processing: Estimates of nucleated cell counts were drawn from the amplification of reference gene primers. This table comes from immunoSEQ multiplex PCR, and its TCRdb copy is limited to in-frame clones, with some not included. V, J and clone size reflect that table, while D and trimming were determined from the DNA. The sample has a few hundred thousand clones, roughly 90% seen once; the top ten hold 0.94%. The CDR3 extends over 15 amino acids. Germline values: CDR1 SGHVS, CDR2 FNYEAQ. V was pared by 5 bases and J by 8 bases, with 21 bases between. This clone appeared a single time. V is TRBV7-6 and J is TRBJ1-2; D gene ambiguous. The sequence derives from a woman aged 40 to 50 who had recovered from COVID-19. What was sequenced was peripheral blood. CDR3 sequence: CASSISLDSSVGYTF. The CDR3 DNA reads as TGTGCCAGCAGCATCTCCTTAGACTCCTCGGTGGGCTACACCTTC.